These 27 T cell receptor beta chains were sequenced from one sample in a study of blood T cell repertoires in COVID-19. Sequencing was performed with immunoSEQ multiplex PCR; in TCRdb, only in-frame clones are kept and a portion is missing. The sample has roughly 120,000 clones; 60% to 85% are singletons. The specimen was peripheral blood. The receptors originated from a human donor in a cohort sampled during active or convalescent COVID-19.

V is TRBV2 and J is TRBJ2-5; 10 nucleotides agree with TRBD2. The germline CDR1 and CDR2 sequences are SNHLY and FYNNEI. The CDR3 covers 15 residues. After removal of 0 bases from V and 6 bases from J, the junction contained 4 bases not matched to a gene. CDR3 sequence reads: CASSEASGGLKTQYF. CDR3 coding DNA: TGTGCCAGCAGTGAAGCTAGCGGGGGGCTAAAGACCCAGTACTTC.

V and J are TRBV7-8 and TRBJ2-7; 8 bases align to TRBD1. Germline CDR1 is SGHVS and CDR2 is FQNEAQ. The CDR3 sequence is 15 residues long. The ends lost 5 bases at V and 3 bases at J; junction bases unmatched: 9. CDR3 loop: CASSGRTGSHYEQYF. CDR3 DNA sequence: TGTGCCAGCAGCGGTAGGACAGGGTCCCACTACGAGCAGTACTTC.

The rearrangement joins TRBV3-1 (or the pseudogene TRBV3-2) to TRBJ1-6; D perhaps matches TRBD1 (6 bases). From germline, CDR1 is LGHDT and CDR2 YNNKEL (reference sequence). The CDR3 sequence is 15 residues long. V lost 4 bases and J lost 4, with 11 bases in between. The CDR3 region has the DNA TGTGCCAGCAGCCTCAGGGGCAGATATAATTCACCCCTCCACTTT. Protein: CASSLRGRYNSPLHF.

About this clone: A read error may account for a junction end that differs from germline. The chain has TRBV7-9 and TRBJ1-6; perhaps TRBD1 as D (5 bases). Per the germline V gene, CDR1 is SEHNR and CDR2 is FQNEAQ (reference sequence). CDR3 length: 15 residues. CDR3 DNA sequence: TGTGCCAGCAGCCGAGACAGTTTATATAGTTCACCCCTCCACTTT. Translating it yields CASSRDSLYSSPLHF.

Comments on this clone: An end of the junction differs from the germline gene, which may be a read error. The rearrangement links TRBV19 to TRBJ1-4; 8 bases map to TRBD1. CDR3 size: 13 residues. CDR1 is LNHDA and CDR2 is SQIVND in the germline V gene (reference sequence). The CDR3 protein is CASSARGREKLFF. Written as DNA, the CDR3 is TGTGCAAGTAGCGCCAGGGGGCGCGAAAAACTGTTTTTT.

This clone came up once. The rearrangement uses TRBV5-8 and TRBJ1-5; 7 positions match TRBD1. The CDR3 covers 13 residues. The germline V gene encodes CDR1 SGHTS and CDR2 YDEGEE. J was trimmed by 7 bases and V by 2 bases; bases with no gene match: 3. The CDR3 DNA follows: TGTGCCAGCAGCTTAGACAGGGACCAGCCCCAGCATTTT. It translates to CASSLDRDQPQHF.

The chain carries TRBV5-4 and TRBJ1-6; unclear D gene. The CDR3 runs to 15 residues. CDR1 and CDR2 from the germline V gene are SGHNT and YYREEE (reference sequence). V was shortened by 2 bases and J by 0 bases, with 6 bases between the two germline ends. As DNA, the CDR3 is TGTGCCAGCAGCTTACAGAACTCCTATAATTCACCCCTCCACTTT. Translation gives CASSLQNSYNSPLHF.

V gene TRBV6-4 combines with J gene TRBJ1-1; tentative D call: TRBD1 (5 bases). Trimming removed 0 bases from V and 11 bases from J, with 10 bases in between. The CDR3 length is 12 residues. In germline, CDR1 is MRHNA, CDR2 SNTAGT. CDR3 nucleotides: TGTGCCAGCAGTGACTCTGGCAGGGCCGCTTTCTTT. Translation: CASSDSGRAAFF.

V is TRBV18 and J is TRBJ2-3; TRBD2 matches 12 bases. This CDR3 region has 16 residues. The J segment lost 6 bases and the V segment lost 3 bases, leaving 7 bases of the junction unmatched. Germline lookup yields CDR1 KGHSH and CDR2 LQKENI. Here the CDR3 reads CASSPRTSGKSDTQYF. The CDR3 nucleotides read TGTGCCAGCTCACCTAGGACTAGCGGGAAGTCGGATACGCAGTATTTT. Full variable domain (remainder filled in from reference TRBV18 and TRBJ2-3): NAGVMQNPRHLVRRRGQEARLRCSPMKGHSHVYWYRQLPEEGLKFMVYLQKENIIDESGMPKERFSAEFPKEGPSILRIQQVVRGDSAAYFCASSPRTSGKSDTQYFGPGTRLTVL.

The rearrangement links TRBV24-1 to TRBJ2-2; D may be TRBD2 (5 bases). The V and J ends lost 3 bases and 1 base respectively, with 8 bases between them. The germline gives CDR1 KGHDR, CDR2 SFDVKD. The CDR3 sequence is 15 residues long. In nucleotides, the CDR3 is TGTGCCACCAGTGATCGCCGGGGGAACACCGGGGAGCTGTTTTTT. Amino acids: CATSDRRGNTGELFF.

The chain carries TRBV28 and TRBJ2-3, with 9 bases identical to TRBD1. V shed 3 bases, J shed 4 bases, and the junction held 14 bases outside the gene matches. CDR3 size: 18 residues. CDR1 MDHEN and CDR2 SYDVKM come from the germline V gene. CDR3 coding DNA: TGTGCCAGCAGTTTTCCCAGGGGGACAGGGCGGATTTCAGATACGCAGTATTTT. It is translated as CASSFPRGTGRISDTQYF. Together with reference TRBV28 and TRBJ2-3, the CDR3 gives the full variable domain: DVKVTQSSRYLVKRTGEKVFLECVQDMDHENMFWYRQDPGLGLRLIYFSYDVKMKEKGDIPEGYSVSREKKERFSLILESASTNQTSMYLCASSFPRGTGRISDTQYFGPGTRLTVL.

The CDR3 nucleotides read TGTGCCAGCAGTAGCTGGAGCTCCTACGAGCAGTACTTC. It translates to CASSSWSSYEQYF. The J gene is TRBJ2-7, the V gene TRBV7-2; no definite D call. Germline CDR1 and CDR2: SGHTA and FQGNSA. The CDR3 contains 13 residues. V lost 6 bases to trimming and J lost 0 bases, with 9 bases between them.

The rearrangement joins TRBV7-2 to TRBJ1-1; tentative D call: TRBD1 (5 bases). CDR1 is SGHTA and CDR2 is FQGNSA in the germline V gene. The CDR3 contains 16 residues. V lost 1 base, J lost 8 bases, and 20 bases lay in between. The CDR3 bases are TGTGCCAGCAGCTTAGGCGTTTGGGGCCAGACATTAGAAGCTTTCTTT. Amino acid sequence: CASSLGVWGQTLEAFF.

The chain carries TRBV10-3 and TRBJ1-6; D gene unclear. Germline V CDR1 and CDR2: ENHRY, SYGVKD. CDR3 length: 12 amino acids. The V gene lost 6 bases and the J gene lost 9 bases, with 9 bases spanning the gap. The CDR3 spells CAISQDPSPLHF. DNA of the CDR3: TGTGCCATCAGCCAGGATCCTTCACCCCTCCACTTT.

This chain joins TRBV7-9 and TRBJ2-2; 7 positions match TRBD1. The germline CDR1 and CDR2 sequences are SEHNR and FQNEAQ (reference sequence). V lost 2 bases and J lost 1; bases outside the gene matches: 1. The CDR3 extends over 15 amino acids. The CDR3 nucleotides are TGTGCCAGCAGCTTAAGGACAGGGAACACCGGGGAGCTGTTTTTT. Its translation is CASSLRTGNTGELFF.

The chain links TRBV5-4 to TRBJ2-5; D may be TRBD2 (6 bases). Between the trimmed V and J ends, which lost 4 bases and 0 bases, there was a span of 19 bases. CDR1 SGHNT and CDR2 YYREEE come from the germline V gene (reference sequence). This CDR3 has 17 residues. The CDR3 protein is CASSRLDSGVYQETQYF. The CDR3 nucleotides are TGTGCCAGCAGCCGGCTGGATAGCGGAGTGTACCAAGAGACCCAGTACTTC.

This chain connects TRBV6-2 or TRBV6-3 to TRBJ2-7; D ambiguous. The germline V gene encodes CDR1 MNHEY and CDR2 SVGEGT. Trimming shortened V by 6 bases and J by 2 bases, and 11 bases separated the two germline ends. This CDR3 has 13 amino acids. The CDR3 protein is CASSLRWAYEQYF. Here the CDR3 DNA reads TGTGCCAGCAGCCTCAGGTGGGCCTACGAGCAGTACTTC.

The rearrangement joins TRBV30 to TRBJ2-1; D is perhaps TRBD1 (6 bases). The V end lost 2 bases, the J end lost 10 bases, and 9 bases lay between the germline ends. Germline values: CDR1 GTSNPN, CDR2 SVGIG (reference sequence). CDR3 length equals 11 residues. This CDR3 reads CAWSRRGEQFF. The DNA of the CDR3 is TGTGCCTGGAGTCGCAGGGGCGAGCAGTTCTTC.

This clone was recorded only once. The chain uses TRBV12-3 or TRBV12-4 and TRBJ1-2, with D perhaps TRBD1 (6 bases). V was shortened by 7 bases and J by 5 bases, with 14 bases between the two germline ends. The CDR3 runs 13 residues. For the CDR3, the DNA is TGTGCCAGCACGACGGACAGTCCTTATGGCTACACCTTC. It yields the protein CASTTDSPYGYTF.

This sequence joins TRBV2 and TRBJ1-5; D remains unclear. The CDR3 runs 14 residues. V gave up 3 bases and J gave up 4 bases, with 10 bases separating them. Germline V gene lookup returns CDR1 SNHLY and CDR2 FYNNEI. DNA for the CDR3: TGTGCCAGCAGTGAGGGCCGAGAGAATCAGCCCCAGCATTTT. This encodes CASSEGRENQPQHF.

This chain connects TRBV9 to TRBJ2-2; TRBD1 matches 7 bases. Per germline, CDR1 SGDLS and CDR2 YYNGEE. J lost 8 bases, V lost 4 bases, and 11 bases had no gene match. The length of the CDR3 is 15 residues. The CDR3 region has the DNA TGTGCCAGCAGCCCCACGGGACAGTCAACTGGGGAGCTGTTTTTT. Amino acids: CASSPTGQSTGELFF.

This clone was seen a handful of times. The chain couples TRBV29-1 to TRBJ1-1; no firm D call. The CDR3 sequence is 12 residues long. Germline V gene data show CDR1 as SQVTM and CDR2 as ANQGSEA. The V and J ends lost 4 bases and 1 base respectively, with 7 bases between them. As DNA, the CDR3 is TGCAGCGTTGGATACGGGAACACTGAAGCTTTCTTT. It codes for CSVGYGNTEAFF. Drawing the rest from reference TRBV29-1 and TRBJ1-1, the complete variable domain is SAVISQKPSRDICQRGTSLTIQCQVDSQVTMMFWYRQQPGQSLTLIATANQGSEATYESGFVIDKFPISRPNLTFSTLTVSNMSPEDSSIYLCSVGYGNTEAFFGQGTRLTVV.

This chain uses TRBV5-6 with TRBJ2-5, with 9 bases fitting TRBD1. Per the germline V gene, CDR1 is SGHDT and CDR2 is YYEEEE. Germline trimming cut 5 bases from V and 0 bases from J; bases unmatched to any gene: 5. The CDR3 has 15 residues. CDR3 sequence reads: CASSSDRGYQETQYF. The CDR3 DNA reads TGTGCCAGCAGTTCAGACAGGGGGTACCAAGAGACCCAGTACTTC.

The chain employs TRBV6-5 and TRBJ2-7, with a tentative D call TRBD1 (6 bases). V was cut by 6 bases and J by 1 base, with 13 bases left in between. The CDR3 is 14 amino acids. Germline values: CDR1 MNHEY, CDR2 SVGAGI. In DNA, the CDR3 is TGTGCCAGCAGGCTTCGGGACACTTCCTACGAGCAGTACTTC. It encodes CASRLRDTSYEQYF.

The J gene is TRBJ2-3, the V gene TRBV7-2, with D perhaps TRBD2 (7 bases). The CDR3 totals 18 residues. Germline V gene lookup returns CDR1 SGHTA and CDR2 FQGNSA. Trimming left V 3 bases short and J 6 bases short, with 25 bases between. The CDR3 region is CASSFVAWGGAAGDTQYF. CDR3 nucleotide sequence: TGTGCCAGCAGCTTTGTTGCTTGGGGGGGGGCCGCAGGGGATACGCAGTATTTT.

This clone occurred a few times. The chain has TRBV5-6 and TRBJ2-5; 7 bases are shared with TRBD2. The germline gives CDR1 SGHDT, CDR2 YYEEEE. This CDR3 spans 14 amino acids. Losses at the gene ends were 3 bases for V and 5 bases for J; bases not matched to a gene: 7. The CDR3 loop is CASSSGGNEETQYF. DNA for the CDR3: TGTGCCAGCAGCTCCGGGGGGAATGAGGAGACCCAGTACTTC.

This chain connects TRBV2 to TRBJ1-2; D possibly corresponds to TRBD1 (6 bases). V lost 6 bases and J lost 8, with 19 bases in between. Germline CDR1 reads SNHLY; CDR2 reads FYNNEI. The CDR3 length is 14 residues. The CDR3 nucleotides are TGTGCCAGCAGACAAAACCCGGACAGCTTGGGCTACACCTTC. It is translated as CASRQNPDSLGYTF. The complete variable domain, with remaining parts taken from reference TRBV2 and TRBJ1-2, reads EPEVTQTPSHQVTQMGQEVILRCVPISNHLYFYWYRQILGQKVEFLVSFYNNEISEKSEIFDDQFSVERPDGSNFTLKIRSTKLEDSAMYFCASRQNPDSLGYTFGSGTRLTVV.